The 24 T cell receptor beta chains in this list originate from one sample, sequenced in a study of cytomegalovirus exposure and HLA in healthy donors. The primer mix had 60 Vbeta and 13 Jbeta primers. Profiling relied on immunoSEQ multiplex PCR, and the TCRdb table lists in-frame clones only, not all of them. The sample comprises about 150,000 clones, about three quarters of which are singletons, and 3% to 4% rests with the top ten. The sample comprised PBMCs. The source is a woman aged 40 to 50 in good health and CMV-seronegative.

CDR3 sequence (DNA): TGCGCCAGCAGCGCGGACAGCTCGAACACTGAAGCTTTCTTT. Its protein is CASSADSSNTEAFF. The V call is TRBV5-1, the J call TRBJ1-1; D may be TRBD1 (6 bases). The germline CDR1 and CDR2 sequences are SGHRS and YFSETQ. Trimming left V 4 bases short and J 1 base short, with 11 bases between. This CDR3 comprises 14 residues.

The chain is built from TRBV19 and TRBJ1-3, with 7 bases aligning to TRBD1. The CDR3 has 14 amino acids. CDR1 and CDR2 (germline): LNHDA, SQIVND (reference sequence). V lost 5 bases to trimming and J lost 4 bases; unmatched junction nucleotides: 5. This CDR3 reads CASSGTGAGNTIYF. The CDR3 nucleotides are TGTGCCAGTAGTGGTACAGGGGCAGGAAACACCATATATTTT.

The chain carries TRBV11-3 and TRBJ2-7, with 7 positions matching TRBD1. The CDR3 extends over 17 amino acids. Losses at the gene ends were 5 bases for V and 0 bases for J; bases not matched to a gene: 13. CDR1 SGHNT and CDR2 YENEEA come from the germline V gene. The CDR3 here is CASSPTRTGSFSYEQYF. CDR3 nucleotide sequence: TGTGCCAGCAGCCCTACCCGGACAGGCTCTTTCTCCTACGAGCAGTACTTC.

V is TRBV5-1 and J is TRBJ1-1; 12 bases align to TRBD1. The germline gives CDR1 SGHRS, CDR2 YFSETQ. Losses at the gene ends were 1 base for V and 3 bases for J; bases not matched to a gene: 7. The CDR3 extends over 17 amino acids. DNA of the CDR3: TGCGCCAGCAGCTTGCGGGGGACAGGGGGCTTAGACACTGAAGCTTTCTTT. It encodes CASSLRGTGGLDTEAFF.

This clone was detected only a few times. The genes are TRBV7-9 and TRBJ2-7; D may be TRBD2 (6 bases). CDR1 SEHNR and CDR2 FQNEAQ come from the germline V gene (reference sequence). The CDR3 runs 15 residues. Trimming removed 7 bases at V and 0 bases at J, with 16 bases between. Here the CDR3 reads CASTLGDGSSYEQYF. The CDR3, as DNA: TGTGCCAGCACCCTAGGGGACGGGAGCTCCTACGAGCAGTACTTC. The entire variable domain, with the rest obtained from reference TRBV7-9 and TRBJ2-7, is as follows: DTGVSQNPRHKITKRGQNVTFRCDPISEHNRLYWYRQTLGQGPEFLTYFQNEAQLEKSRLLSDRFSAERPKGSFSTLEIQRTEQGDSAMYLCASTLGDGSSYEQYFGPGTRLTVT.

The chain combines TRBV25-1 with TRBJ2-1; possible D gene TRBD2, 6 bases. The CDR3 contains 14 residues. CDR1 and CDR2 from the germline V gene are MGHDK and SYGVNS. V lost 2 bases and J 10 bases, leaving 15 bases between the germline ends. CDR3 amino acids: CASSEDGGYGEQFF. The CDR3 region has the DNA TGTGCCAGCAGTGAAGATGGGGGGTACGGCGAGCAGTTCTTC.

This clone appeared a few times. The chain has TRBV4-1 and TRBJ1-1; TRBD1 is a possible D gene (5 bases). Germline V gene lookup returns CDR1 MGHRA and CDR2 YSYEKL. The CDR3 is made up of 15 amino acids. Trimming shortened V by 0 bases and J by 3 bases, and 11 bases separated the two germline ends. The CDR3 DNA reads as TGCGCCAGCAGCCAAGATTTAACCAGGGACACTGAAGCTTTCTTT. Translation gives CASSQDLTRDTEAFF.

This clone has a single count. The chain links TRBV5-1 to TRBJ1-1, with D possibly matching TRBD1 (6 bases). Looked up from germline, CDR1 is SGHRS and CDR2 is YFSETQ. The CDR3 is 16 amino acids. The V and J ends lost 4 bases and 3 bases respectively, with 19 bases between them. The CDR3 loop reads CASSINRGGRDTEAFF. CDR3 coding DNA: TGCGCCAGCAGCATAAACCGAGGGGGACGCGACACTGAAGCTTTCTTT.

J is TRBJ1-2 and V is TRBV5-1; D gene unclear. In germline, CDR1 is SGHRS, CDR2 YFSETQ. This CDR3 contains 14 residues. The V gene lost 2 bases and the J gene lost 0 bases, with 8 bases spanning the gap. CDR3 in amino acids: CASSFAETNYGYTF. Written as DNA, the CDR3 is TGCGCCAGCAGCTTCGCGGAAACTAACTATGGCTACACCTTC.

This clone was counted once. The chain joins TRBV5-6 to TRBJ2-7; the D gene is possibly TRBD2 (5 bases). CDR1 and CDR2 from the germline V gene are SGHDT and YYEEEE. The ends were cut back, 4 bases at V and 1 base at J, with 15 bases in the middle. There are 15 residues in the CDR3. CDR3 region: CASSPLGTGSYEQYF. CDR3 in DNA: TGTGCCAGCAGCCCCCTCGGAACGGGGTCCTACGAGCAGTACTTC.

The rearrangement uses TRBV5-1 and TRBJ1-1; D uncertain. CDR3 length equals 12 residues. Germline CDR1 and CDR2: SGHRS and YFSETQ. Trimming left V 7 bases short and J 1 base short, with 8 bases between. For the CDR3, the DNA is TGCGCCAGCCAGGCAGGGAACACTGAAGCTTTCTTT. Translation gives CASQAGNTEAFF.

This chain connects TRBV10-1 to TRBJ2-7; a weak D match, TRBD1 (5 bases). V was trimmed by 5 bases and J by 3 bases, leaving 11 bases between them. Germline assignment: CDR1 WNHNN and CDR2 SYGVQD (reference sequence). This CDR3 is built from 13 residues. The CDR3 sequence is CASSSTGIYEQYF. Written as DNA, the CDR3 is TGCGCCAGCAGTTCTACAGGAATCTACGAGCAGTACTTC.

The V call is TRBV10-3, the J call TRBJ1-4, with TRBD1 matching 10 bases. Germline V lookup: CDR1 ENHRY, CDR2 SYGVKD. CDR3 length equals 15 residues. Trimming at V came to 2 bases and at J to 8 bases, leaving 5 bases not matched to a gene. CDR3 residues: CAISEGTGVREKLFF. CDR3 coding DNA: TGTGCCATCAGTGAGGGGACAGGGGTACGGGAAAAACTGTTTTTT.

V is TRBV28 and J is TRBJ1-6; TRBD1 is a possible D gene (5 bases). Per the germline V gene, CDR1 is MDHEN and CDR2 is SYDVKM. CDR3 size: 12 residues. V was cut by 8 bases and J by 10 bases, with 12 bases left in between. The CDR3: CASCMKGSPLHF. As DNA, the CDR3 is TGTGCCAGCTGTATGAAGGGGTCACCCCTCCACTTT. Filled out from reference TRBV28 and TRBJ1-6, the complete variable domain reads DVKVTQSSRYLVKRTGEKVFLECVQDMDHENMFWYRQDPGLGLRLIYFSYDVKMKEKGDIPEGYSVSREKKERFSLILESASTNQTSMYLCASCMKGSPLHFGNGTRLTVT.

The rearrangement uses TRBV6-5 and TRBJ2-7, with 12 bases fitting TRBD2. The germline CDR1 and CDR2 sequences are MNHEY and SVGAGI. The CDR3 has 13 amino acids. Trimming cost V 7 bases and J 7 bases; bases outside gene matches: 5. CDR3 in amino acids: CASMGLAGYEQYF. For the CDR3, the DNA is TGTGCCAGCATGGGACTAGCGGGTTATGAGCAGTACTTC.

In DNA, the CDR3 is TGTGCCAGCAGCTTCCGGACAGGGCAAACCTACGAGCAGTACTTC. This translates into CASSFRTGQTYEQYF. This rearrangement joins TRBV11-3 to TRBJ2-7; 8 bases fit TRBD1. J was trimmed by 2 bases and V by 3 bases; bases with no gene match: 6. This CDR3 spans 15 amino acids. Germline V gene sequence: CDR1 SGHNT, CDR2 YENEEA.

This chain's CDR3 is CASSLGSGVSNEQFF. The CDR3 DNA reads as TGCGCCAGCAGCTTAGGTAGCGGGGTCTCCAATGAGCAGTTCTTC. This chain joins TRBV5-1 and TRBJ2-1; TRBD2 aligns across 8 bases. J lost 6 bases, V lost 2 bases, and 7 bases had no gene match. Germline V lookup: CDR1 SGHRS, CDR2 YFSETQ. The CDR3 loop spans 15 amino acids.

The V call is TRBV2, the J call TRBJ1-2, with D possibly TRBD1 on 6 matching bases. The germline CDR1 and CDR2 sequences are SNHLY and FYNNEI. The CDR3 runs to 12 residues. V was trimmed by 6 bases and J by 6 bases, leaving 11 bases between them. This CDR3 reads CASRGDKNGYTF. In DNA, the CDR3 is TGTGCCAGCAGAGGGGACAAGAATGGCTACACCTTC.

This chain joins TRBV5-1 and TRBJ1-1, with a possible D match to TRBD1 (6 bases). Germline assignment: CDR1 SGHRS and CDR2 YFSETQ. The length of the CDR3 is 14 residues. V lost 2 bases to trimming and J lost 6 bases, with 14 bases between them. The CDR3: CASSFGGPGAEAFF. The CDR3 DNA is TGCGCCAGCAGCTTCGGGGGGCCGGGCGCTGAAGCTTTCTTT.

This sequence joins TRBV28 and TRBJ1-2; D remains ambiguous. Germline-derived CDR1 and CDR2 are MDHEN and SYDVKM. The CDR3 is 17 amino acids. V was shortened by 4 bases and J by 0 bases, with 18 bases between the two germline ends. The CDR3 loop is CASSSIYPGKANYGYTF. CDR3 DNA: TGTGCCAGCAGTTCCATATACCCGGGAAAAGCTAACTATGGCTACACCTTC.

This rearrangement joins TRBV6-1 to TRBJ2-1; tentative D call: TRBD2 (6 bases). Trimming left V 6 bases short and J 6 bases short, with 18 bases between. The germline V gene encodes CDR1 MNHNS and CDR2 SASEGT. The CDR3 totals 15 residues. This CDR3 is CASSPFREERNEQFF. In DNA form, the CDR3 reads TGTGCCAGCAGCCCTTTCAGGGAGGAGCGCAATGAGCAGTTCTTC.

The chain links TRBV11-2 to TRBJ2-1; tentative D call: TRBD1 (6 bases). This CDR3 has 13 residues. Looked up from germline, CDR1 is SGHAT and CDR2 is FQNNGV. The V gene lost 2 bases and the J gene lost 13 bases, with 15 bases spanning the gap. The CDR3 sequence is CASSLRGSGDQFF. DNA of the CDR3: TGTGCCAGCAGCTTAAGGGGGAGCGGAGACCAGTTCTTC.

This clone was detected only once. This chain connects TRBV6-1 to TRBJ2-3; possible D gene TRBD2, 6 bases. The V gene's germline CDR1 is MNHNS and CDR2 SASEGT. V lost 3 bases and J lost 1, with 14 bases in between. The CDR3 is 16 residues long. The CDR3 loop is CASSDPGLPGTDTQYF. CDR3 sequence (DNA): TGTGCCAGCAGTGACCCAGGACTACCCGGCACAGATACGCAGTATTTT.

The CDR3 DNA reads as TGTGCCAGCAGTGAACAAGCGACGGCGAACTATGGCTACACCTTC. It codes for CASSEQATANYGYTF. The chain has TRBV6-1 and TRBJ1-2; the D is unclear. Trimming removed 2 bases at V and 2 bases at J, with 12 bases between. Germline lookup yields CDR1 MNHNS and CDR2 SASEGT. The CDR3 is made up of 15 amino acids.